What follows are 10 T cell receptor beta chains derived from one specimen sequenced in a study of blood T cell repertoires in COVID-19. Repertoires were generated with immunoSEQ multiplex PCR, while TCRdb's copy carries only in-frame clones and drops some. The sample yields around 160,000 clones, more than 80% seen once. The specimen was peripheral blood. All receptors derive from a man aged 18 to 30 with COVID-19, enrolled during active disease.

J is TRBJ2-7 and V is TRBV28; D possibly corresponds to TRBD1 (7 bases). Germline loops: CDR1 MDHEN, CDR2 SYDVKM. The ends were cut back, 5 bases at V and 5 bases at J, with 19 bases in the middle. The CDR3 totals 15 residues. CDR3 region: CASSPEGAPGNEQYF. CDR3 in DNA: TGTGCCAGCAGTCCGGAGGGGGCTCCTGGGAACGAGCAGTACTTC.

The chain employs TRBV28 and TRBJ1-2; D call uncertain. This CDR3 has 13 amino acids. V was pared by 3 bases and J by 3 bases, with 8 bases between. Germline values: CDR1 MDHEN, CDR2 SYDVKM. The CDR3 DNA sequence: TGTGCCAGCAGTTTTAGCGGGGACTATGGCTACACCTTC. Translating gives CASSFSGDYGYTF.

The chain links TRBV29-1 to TRBJ2-1, with 9 bases identical to TRBD2. Trimming took 3 bases from V and 4 from J; bases not matched to a gene: 10. Germline CDR1 reads SQVTM; CDR2 reads ANQGSEA. This CDR3 has 16 residues. The CDR3 DNA follows: TGCAGCGTTGACGGCAGCGCGACTAGCGGATACAATGAGCAGTTCTTC. Its translation is CSVDGSATSGYNEQFF.

V usage is TRBV2 and J usage is TRBJ1-2, with a tentative D call TRBD1 (5 bases). The CDR3 covers 14 residues. Germline V lookup: CDR1 SNHLY, CDR2 FYNNEI. V was pared by 3 bases and J by 2 bases, with 10 bases between. In DNA form, the CDR3 reads TGTGCCAGCAGTGATCCGGGGGGGAACTATGGCTACACCTTC. Translation gives CASSDPGGNYGYTF.

This chain links TRBV7-3 with TRBJ2-5; TRBD1 aligns across 7 bases. The CDR3 totals 15 residues. The ends lost 3 bases at V and 2 bases at J; junction bases unmatched: 6. Germline assignment: CDR1 SGHTA and CDR2 FQGTGA. CDR3 in DNA: TGTGCCAGCAGCTTTTGGGGACAGACTCAAGAGACCCAGTACTTC. Protein product: CASSFWGQTQETQYF.

This sequence joins TRBV9 and TRBJ2-1; 13 bases are a match to TRBD2. CDR1 SGDLS and CDR2 YYNGEE come from the germline V gene. V was pared by 3 bases and J by 3 bases, with 6 bases of the junction left unmatched. The CDR3 is 17 residues long. The CDR3 here is CASSGGTSGTNYNEQFF. The CDR3 nucleotides read TGTGCCAGCAGCGGCGGGACTAGCGGGACCAACTACAATGAGCAGTTCTTC.

The J gene is TRBJ2-1, the V gene TRBV3-1 (or the pseudogene TRBV3-2), with 8 bases matching TRBD2. This CDR3 is built from 16 residues. The junction had 14 bases not matched to a gene; V was cut back by 5 bases and J by 8 bases. Germline V lookup: CDR1 LGHDT, CDR2 YNNKEL (reference sequence). The CDR3 spells CASSNSSGLEGDEQFF. As DNA, the CDR3 is TGTGCCAGCAGCAACTCATCGGGACTAGAAGGCGATGAGCAGTTCTTC.

V is TRBV15 and J is TRBJ2-1, with D possibly matching TRBD2 (5 bases). The ends were cut back, 2 bases at V and 13 bases at J, with 9 bases in the middle. The CDR3 contains 11 residues. Germline loops: CDR1 LNHNV, CDR2 YYDKDF (reference sequence). The CDR3 coding sequence is TGTGCCACCAGCAGACCGGGGAACCAGTTCTTC. The encoded protein is CATSRPGNQFF. Filled out from reference TRBV15 and TRBJ2-1, the complete variable domain reads DAMVIQNPRYQVTQFGKPVTLSCSQTLNHNVMYWYQQKSSQAPKLLFHYYDKDFNNEADTPDNFQSRRPNTSFCFLDIRSPGLGDTAMYLCATSRPGNQFFGPGTRLTVL.

The chain is built from TRBV6-5 and TRBJ2-3; 13 nucleotides match TRBD2. CDR1 is MNHEY and CDR2 is SVGAGI in the germline V gene. CDR3 length: 16 residues. Trimming at V came to 4 bases and at J to 6 bases, leaving 7 bases not matched to a gene. The CDR3 bases are TGTGCCAGCAGTTCACTAGCGGGAGGGCCCCCGGATACGCAGTATTTT. It codes for CASSSLAGGPPDTQYF.

The chain carries TRBV4-1 and TRBJ2-1; 12 bases are shared with TRBD2. Trimming cost V 4 bases and J 7 bases; bases outside gene matches: 5. The CDR3 spans 15 residues. Germline CDR1 reads MGHRA; CDR2 reads YSYEKL. CDR3 sequence: CASSRGLAGINEQFF. DNA of the CDR3: TGCGCCAGCAGCCGAGGACTAGCGGGAATAAATGAGCAGTTCTTC.